This TCR beta chain was captured by sequencing in a study of shared clonotypes between healthy human individuals. About 30,000 T cell genomes, or about 0.3 ug DNA, went into replicate PCRs of unsorted PBMC. Produced via immunoSEQ multiplex PCR; TCRdb's table is partial and in-frame only. The sample holds about 500,000 clones, roughly three quarters seen once. V dropped 6 bases and J dropped 0 bases, with 5 bases sitting between them. The CDR3 totals 12 residues. CDR1 KGHSH and CDR2 LQKENI come from the germline V gene. The sample was PBMCs. This sequence originates from a woman aged 40 to 55 in good health. Some clones in this sample may be carry-over from other donors' samples. This rearrangement joins TRBV18 to TRBJ1-2; D is uncertain. The CDR3 region has the DNA TGTGCCAGCTCCGATACTAACTATGGCTACACCTTC. Translating it yields CASSDTNYGYTF.